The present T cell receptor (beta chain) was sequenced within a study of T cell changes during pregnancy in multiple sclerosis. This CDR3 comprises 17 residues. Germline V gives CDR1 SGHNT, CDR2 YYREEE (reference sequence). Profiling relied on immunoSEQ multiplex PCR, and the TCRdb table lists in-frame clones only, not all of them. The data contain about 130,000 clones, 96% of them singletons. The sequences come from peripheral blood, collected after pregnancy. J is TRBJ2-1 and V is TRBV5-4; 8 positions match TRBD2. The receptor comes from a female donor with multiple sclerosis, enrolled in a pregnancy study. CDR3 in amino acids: CACSPDLGLVGDNEQFF. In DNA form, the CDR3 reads TGTGCATGCAGCCCAGACCTGGGACTAGTGGGTGACAATGAGCAGTTCTTC. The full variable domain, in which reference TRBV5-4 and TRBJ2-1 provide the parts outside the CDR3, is ETGVTQSPTHLIKTRGQQVTLRCSSQSGHNTVSWYQQALGQGPQFIFQYYREEENGRGNFPPRFSGLQFPNYSSELNVNALELDDSALYLCACSPDLGLVGDNEQFFGPGTRLTVL.